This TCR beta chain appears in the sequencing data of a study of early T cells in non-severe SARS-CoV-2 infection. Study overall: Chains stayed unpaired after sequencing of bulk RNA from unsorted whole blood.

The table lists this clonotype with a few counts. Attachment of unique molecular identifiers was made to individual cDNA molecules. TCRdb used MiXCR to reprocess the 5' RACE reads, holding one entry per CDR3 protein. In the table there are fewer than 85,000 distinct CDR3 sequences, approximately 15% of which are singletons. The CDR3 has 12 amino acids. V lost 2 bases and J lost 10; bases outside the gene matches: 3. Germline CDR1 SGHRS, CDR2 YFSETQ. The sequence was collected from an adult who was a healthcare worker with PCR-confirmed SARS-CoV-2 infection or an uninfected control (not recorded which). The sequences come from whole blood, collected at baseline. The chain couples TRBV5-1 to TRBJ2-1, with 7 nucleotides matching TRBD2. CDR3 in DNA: TGCGCCAGCAGCTTCACTAGCGAAGAGCAGTTCTTC. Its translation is CASSFTSEEQFF.